This TCR beta chain is from a study of blood T cell repertoires in COVID-19. Study summary: Spain, Italy and the United States supplied samples that represented acute and convalescent COVID-19. PBMCs, B-cell-depleted T cells, or T cells were the source of the cDNA or gDNA that made up the material.

Authors' processing steps: Estimation of nucleated cell counts relied on the amplification of reference gene primers. Clones were sequenced by immunoSEQ multiplex PCR, and TCRdb holds only the in-frame ones, with some missing. V and J calls and clone size come straight from that table; D and trimming were deduced from the DNA. The table has 50,000 to 60,000 clones, roughly nine tenths seen once; the top ten hold around a quarter. Trimming removed 8 bases from V and 0 bases from J, with 10 bases in between. This CDR3 is 13 amino acids long. Germline values: CDR1 SGHAT, CDR2 FQDESV (reference sequence).

This receptor was identified in a human donor in a cohort sampled during active COVID-19. The chain uses TRBV11-1 and TRBJ2-5, with D perhaps matching TRBD2 (6 bases). Material for sequencing was peripheral blood. This CDR3 is CASGRDYQETQYF. The CDR3 nucleotides are TGTGCCAGCGGAAGGGACTACCAAGAGACCCAGTACTTC. Full variable domain (outside the CDR3, taken from reference TRBV11-1 and TRBJ2-5): EAEVAQSPRYKITEKSQAVAFWCDPISGHATLYWYRQILGQGPELLVQFQDESVVDDSQLPKDRFSAERLKGVDSTLKIQPAELGDSAMYLCASGRDYQETQYFGPGTRLLVL.